This passage covers 22 T cell receptor beta chains from one sample sequenced in a study of CD8 T cells in Susac syndrome. Reverse transcription of about 0.5 to 1 ug RNA was carried out with random hexamers. TCRdb reanalysed the immunoSEQ multiplex PCR reads using MiXCR and keeps one entry per CDR3 protein. This sample has 110,000 to 150,000 distinct CDR3 sequences, with almost 96% found just once. The sequenced material came from CD4+ T cells from PBMCs. Receptors were obtained from a human donor with Susac syndrome.

This clonotype appeared once. V is TRBV20-1 and J is TRBJ1-5; TRBD1 is a possible D gene (6 bases). This CDR3 comprises 15 residues. Germline V gene data show CDR1 as DFQATT and CDR2 as SNEGSKA (reference sequence). Trimming stripped 1 base from V and 5 bases from J, with 15 bases between. The CDR3 nucleotides are TGCAGTGCTAGAGTGGGGGGCGAATTCTATCAGCCCCAGCATTTT. As protein: CSARVGGEFYQPQHF.

The genes are TRBV9 and TRBJ2-7, with 10 bases fitting TRBD1. The CDR3 runs 14 residues. V shed 3 bases, J shed 7 bases, and the junction held 7 bases outside the gene matches. Germline CDR1 and CDR2: SGDLS and YYNGEE. CDR3 region: CASSAGTGEREQYF. In nucleotides, the CDR3 is TGTGCCAGCAGCGCGGGGACAGGGGAGAGAGAGCAGTACTTC.

This chain joins TRBV3-1 and TRBJ2-2; TRBD1 is a possible D gene (5 bases). The V end was cut by 4 bases, the J end by 4 bases, with 16 bases between. The germline gives CDR1 LGHDT, CDR2 YNNKEL (reference sequence). CDR3 length: 16 amino acids. CDR3: CASSPRSRVGTGELFF. In DNA form, the CDR3 reads TGTGCCAGCAGCCCACGGTCCAGGGTCGGCACCGGGGAGCTGTTTTTT.

The chain links TRBV15 to TRBJ1-2; possible D gene TRBD1, 6 bases. Germline V gene data show CDR1 as LNHNV and CDR2 as YYDKDF (reference sequence). This CDR3 has 16 residues. Trimming shortened V by 0 bases and J by 7 bases, and 18 bases separated the two germline ends. CDR3 DNA sequence: TGTGCCACCAGCAGAGATATTTTGCAGGGGCTGGGTGGCTACACCTTC. As protein: CATSRDILQGLGGYTF.

This chain joins TRBV29-1 and TRBJ1-2; no clear D gene. Trimming stripped 0 bases from V and 9 bases from J, with 14 bases between. CDR3 length equals 13 residues. Germline-derived CDR1 and CDR2 are SQVTM and ANQGSEA. The CDR3 reads CSVEEEGGRRYTF. CDR3 nucleotides: TGCAGCGTTGAAGAGGAGGGAGGCAGACGCTACACCTTC. The full variable domain, completed using reference TRBV29-1 and TRBJ1-2, is SAVISQKPSRDICQRGTSLTIQCQVDSQVTMMFWYRQQPGQSLTLIATANQGSEATYESGFVIDKFPISRPNLTFSTLTVSNMSPEDSSIYLCSVEEEGGRRYTFGSGTRLTVV.

V usage is TRBV29-1 and J usage is TRBJ1-4, with D hard to call. Trimming stripped 4 bases from V and 4 bases from J, with 7 bases between. Per the germline V gene, CDR1 is SQVTM and CDR2 is ANQGSEA. CDR3 length: 12 residues. The CDR3 region is CSVVGLNEKLFF. For the CDR3, the DNA is TGCAGCGTTGTCGGGCTTAATGAAAAACTGTTTTTT. Full variable domain (missing parts from reference TRBV29-1 and TRBJ1-4): SAVISQKPSRDICQRGTSLTIQCQVDSQVTMMFWYRQQPGQSLTLIATANQGSEATYESGFVIDKFPISRPNLTFSTLTVSNMSPEDSSIYLCSVVGLNEKLFFGSGTQLSVL.

The chain combines TRBV2 with TRBJ2-5, with D possibly matching TRBD1 (6 bases). Germline values: CDR1 SNHLY, CDR2 FYNNEI. Deletions cut 7 bases from V and 1 base from J, with 13 bases between. This CDR3 contains 14 residues. CDR3 bases: TGTGCCAGCAAGATGGGACACATCCAAGAGACCCAGTACTTC. Amino acids: CASKMGHIQETQYF.

This clonotype was counted a few times. An end of the junction does not agree with germline; a read error may underlie this. The gene calls are TRBV7-7 and TRBJ2-1; D gene unclear. CDR3 length equals 13 residues. CDR1 and CDR2 from the germline V gene are SSHAT and FNYEAQ (reference sequence). CDR3 sequence: CASSLGGHNEQFF. CDR3 coding DNA: TGTGCTAGCAGCTTAGGCGGCCACAATGAGCAGTTCTTC.

This clonotype was seen only once. The chain links TRBV7-9 to TRBJ2-7, with D uncertain. The CDR3 contains 13 residues. The germline CDR1 and CDR2 sequences are SEHNR and FQNEAQ (reference sequence). Trimming left V 0 bases short and J 2 bases short, with 5 bases between. As DNA, the CDR3 is TGTGCCAGCAGCTTAGCGACCGCCTACGAGCAGTACTTC. This encodes CASSLATAYEQYF.

V usage is TRBV29-1 and J usage is TRBJ2-3, with 7 bases identical to TRBD1. There are 13 residues in the CDR3. Germline V gene lookup returns CDR1 SQVTM and CDR2 ANQGSEA. In nucleotides, the CDR3 is TGCAGTTCAAGGGACAGCAACACAGATACGCAGTATTTT. The encoded protein is CSSRDSNTDTQYF.

CDR3 nucleotides: TGCGCCAGCAGCTTGGCCGGGACAGCTAATTCACCCCTCCACTTT. Amino acid sequence: CASSLAGTANSPLHF. The V gene is TRBV5-1, the J gene TRBJ1-6, with TRBD1 matching over 7 bases. The V and J ends lost 0 bases and 6 bases, in that order; junction bases with no gene match: 3. The CDR3 sequence is 15 residues long. CDR1 and CDR2 from the germline V gene are SGHRS and YFSETQ.

J is TRBJ1-2 and V is TRBV25-1; TRBD1 is a possible D gene (6 bases). Germline assignment: CDR1 MGHDK and CDR2 SYGVNS. This CDR3 contains 14 residues. The V and J ends lost 2 bases and 8 bases respectively, with 15 bases between them. The CDR3 nucleotides are TGTGCCAGCAGTGAACAGGGGAGGCGACGGGGCTACACCTTC. Protein: CASSEQGRRRGYTF.

The rearrangement joins TRBV4-2 to TRBJ2-4; D not resolved. Trimming shortened V by 0 bases and J by 9 bases, and 6 bases separated the two germline ends. The CDR3 has 12 amino acids. Per the germline V gene, CDR1 is LGHNA and CDR2 is YNFKEQ. CDR3: CASSQDSFIQYF. The CDR3, as DNA: TGTGCCAGCAGCCAAGACTCCTTCATTCAGTACTTC.

The gene calls are TRBV2 and TRBJ2-3; 14 bases line up with TRBD2. This CDR3 region has 16 residues. The J segment lost 2 bases and the V segment lost 8 bases, leaving 6 bases of the junction unmatched. Germline loops: CDR1 SNHLY, CDR2 FYNNEI. The DNA of the CDR3 is TGTGCCAGCGGGAGGACTAGCGGGAGGACCACAGATACGCAGTATTTT. Its protein product is CASGRTSGRTTDTQYF.

V gene TRBV29-1 combines with J gene TRBJ2-4; 10 bases agree with TRBD1. The CDR3 has 14 residues. Germline CDR1 and CDR2: SQVTM and ANQGSEA. V lost 6 bases, J lost 6 bases, and 8 bases stayed unmatched. CDR3 loop: CSVKPGQGLNIQYF. The CDR3 DNA reads TGCAGCGTCAAACCGGGACAGGGGTTAAACATTCAGTACTTC.

The CDR3: CASSRIQELAKNIQYF. DNA of the CDR3: TGTGCCAGCAGTCGAATCCAAGAACTAGCCAAAAACATTCAGTACTTC. The V gene is TRBV6-4, the J gene TRBJ2-4, with D hard to call. This CDR3 region has 16 residues. CDR1 is MRHNA and CDR2 is SNTAGT in the germline V gene. The V end was cut by 5 bases, the J end by 0 bases, with 14 bases between.

This sequence joins TRBV2 and TRBJ2-4, with a possible D match to TRBD2 (5 bases). This CDR3 has 15 amino acids. Per the germline V gene, CDR1 is SNHLY and CDR2 is FYNNEI. V was pared by 6 bases and J by 3 bases, with 15 bases between. CDR3 region: CASRRRASSKNIQYF. As DNA, the CDR3 is TGTGCCAGCAGGCGGCGGGCCTCAAGCAAAAACATTCAGTACTTC. Full variable domain (rest looked up from reference TRBV2 and TRBJ2-4): EPEVTQTPSHQVTQMGQEVILRCVPISNHLYFYWYRQILGQKVEFLVSFYNNEISEKSEIFDDQFSVERPDGSNFTLKIRSTKLEDSAMYFCASRRRASSKNIQYFGAGTRLSVL.

V gene TRBV18 combines with J gene TRBJ2-5; no reliable D call. Germline V gene lookup returns CDR1 KGHSH and CDR2 LQKENI. The CDR3 is made up of 12 amino acids. Deletions cut 3 bases from V and 1 base from J, with 3 bases between. CDR3 amino acids: CASSPPQETQYF. The CDR3 nucleotides read TGTGCCAGCTCACCCCCCCAAGAGACCCAGTACTTC.

This clonotype was picked up a small number of times. The rearrangement uses TRBV7-9 and TRBJ1-1; no clear D. The CDR3 runs 12 residues. The V end was cut by 5 bases, the J end by 5 bases, with 9 bases between. Germline V gene lookup returns CDR1 SEHNR and CDR2 FQNEAQ (reference sequence). CDR3 sequence (DNA): TGTGCCAGCAGCCCCCCGGGGACTGAAGCTTTCTTT. Protein product: CASSPPGTEAFF.

The chain links TRBV9 to TRBJ2-1, with 9 nucleotides matching TRBD1. The CDR3 has 16 amino acids. Germline V lookup: CDR1 SGDLS, CDR2 YYNGEE. The ends lost 3 bases at V and 0 bases at J; junction bases unmatched: 4. The CDR3 region has the DNA TGTGCCAGCAGCGCACAGGGGGCAAGCTCCTACAATGAGCAGTTCTTC. Translating it yields CASSAQGASSYNEQFF.

The chain is built from TRBV12-3 or TRBV12-4 and TRBJ1-2; D unresolved. This CDR3 region has 10 residues. Trimming took off 10 bases at V and 5 bases at J, with 8 bases between the two ends. CDR3 loop: CATGLYGYTF. CDR3 coding DNA: TGTGCCACCGGGCTTTATGGCTACACCTTC.

CDR3 nucleotides: TGTGCCAGCATAGCGATTAGCACAGATACGCAGTATTTT. Protein sequence: CASIAISTDTQYF. The chain carries TRBV2 and TRBJ2-3; perhaps TRBD2 as D (5 bases). The CDR3 runs 13 residues. Trimming removed 7 bases at V and 0 bases at J, with 8 bases between. Germline V gene sequence: CDR1 SNHLY, CDR2 FYNNEI.